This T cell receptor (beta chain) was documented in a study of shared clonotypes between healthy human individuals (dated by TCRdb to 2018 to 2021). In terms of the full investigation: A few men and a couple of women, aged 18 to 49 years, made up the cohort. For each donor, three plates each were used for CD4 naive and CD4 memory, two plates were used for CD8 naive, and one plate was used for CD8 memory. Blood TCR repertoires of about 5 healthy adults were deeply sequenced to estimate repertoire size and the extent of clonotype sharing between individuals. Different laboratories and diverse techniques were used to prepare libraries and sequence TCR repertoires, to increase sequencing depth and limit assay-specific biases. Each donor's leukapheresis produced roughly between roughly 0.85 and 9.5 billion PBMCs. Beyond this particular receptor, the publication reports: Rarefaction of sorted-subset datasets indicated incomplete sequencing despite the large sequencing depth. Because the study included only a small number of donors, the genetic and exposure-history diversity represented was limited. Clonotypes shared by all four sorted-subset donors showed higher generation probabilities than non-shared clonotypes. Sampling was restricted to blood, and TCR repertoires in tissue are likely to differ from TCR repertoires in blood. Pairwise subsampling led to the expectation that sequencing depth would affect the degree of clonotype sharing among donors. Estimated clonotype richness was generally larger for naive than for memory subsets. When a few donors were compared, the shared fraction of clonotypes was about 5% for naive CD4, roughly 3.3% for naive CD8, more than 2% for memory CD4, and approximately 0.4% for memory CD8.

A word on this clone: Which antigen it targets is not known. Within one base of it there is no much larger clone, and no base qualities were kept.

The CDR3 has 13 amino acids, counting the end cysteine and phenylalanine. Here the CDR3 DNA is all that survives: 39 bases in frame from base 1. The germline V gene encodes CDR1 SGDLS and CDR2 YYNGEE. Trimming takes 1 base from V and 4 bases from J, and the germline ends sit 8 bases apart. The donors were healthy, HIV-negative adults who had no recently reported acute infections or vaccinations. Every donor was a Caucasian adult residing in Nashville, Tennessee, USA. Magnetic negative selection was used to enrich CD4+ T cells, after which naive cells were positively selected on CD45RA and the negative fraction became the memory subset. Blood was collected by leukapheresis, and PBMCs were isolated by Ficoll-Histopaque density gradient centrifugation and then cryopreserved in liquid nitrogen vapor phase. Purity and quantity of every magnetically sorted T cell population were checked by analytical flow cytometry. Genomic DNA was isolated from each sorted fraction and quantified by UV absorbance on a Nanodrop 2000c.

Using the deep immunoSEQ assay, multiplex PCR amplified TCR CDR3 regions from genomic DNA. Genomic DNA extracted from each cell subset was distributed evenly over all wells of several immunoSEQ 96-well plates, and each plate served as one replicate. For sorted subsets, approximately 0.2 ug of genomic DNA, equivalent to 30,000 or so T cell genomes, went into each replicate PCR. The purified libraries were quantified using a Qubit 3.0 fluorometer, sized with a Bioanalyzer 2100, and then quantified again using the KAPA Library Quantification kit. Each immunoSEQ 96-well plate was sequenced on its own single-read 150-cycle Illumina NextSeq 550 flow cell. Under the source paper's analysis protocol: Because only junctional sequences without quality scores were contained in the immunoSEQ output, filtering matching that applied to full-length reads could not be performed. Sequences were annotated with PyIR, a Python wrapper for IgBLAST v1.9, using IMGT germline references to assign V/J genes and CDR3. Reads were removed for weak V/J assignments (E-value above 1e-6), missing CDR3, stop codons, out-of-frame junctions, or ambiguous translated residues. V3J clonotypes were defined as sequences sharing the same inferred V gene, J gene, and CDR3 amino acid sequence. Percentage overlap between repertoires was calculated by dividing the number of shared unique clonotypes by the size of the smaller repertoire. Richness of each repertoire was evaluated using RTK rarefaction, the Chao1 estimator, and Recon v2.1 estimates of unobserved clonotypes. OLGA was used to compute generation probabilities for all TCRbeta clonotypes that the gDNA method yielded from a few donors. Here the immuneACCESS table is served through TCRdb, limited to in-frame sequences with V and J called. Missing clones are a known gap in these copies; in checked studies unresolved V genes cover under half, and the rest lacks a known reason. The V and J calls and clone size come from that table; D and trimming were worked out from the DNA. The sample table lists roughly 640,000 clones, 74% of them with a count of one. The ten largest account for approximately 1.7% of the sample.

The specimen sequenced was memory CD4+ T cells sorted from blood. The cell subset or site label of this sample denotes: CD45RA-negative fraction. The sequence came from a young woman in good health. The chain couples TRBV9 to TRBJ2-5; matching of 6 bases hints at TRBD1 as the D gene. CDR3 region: CASSVQGLETQYF. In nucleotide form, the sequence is TGTGCCAGCAGCGTACAGGGGTTAGAGACCCAGTACTTC.